Sequencing of this T cell receptor (beta chain) was carried out in a study of OX40 agonist ivuxolimab in advanced cancers. This table comes from immunoSEQ multiplex PCR, and its TCRdb copy is limited to in-frame clones, with some not included. The table lists about 40,000 clones, approximately 89% of them singletons. The sequencing here drew on CD4+ or CD8+ T cells sorted from blood, taken in a trial of the OX40 agonist ivuxolimab. The clonotype was recovered from an adult with an advanced solid tumor such as melanoma, head and neck, liver or kidney cancer.

The CDR3 sequence: CASSLVQRAEAFF. DNA for the CDR3: TGTGCCAGTAGTTTAGTACAGAGAGCTGAAGCTTTCTTT. This chain links TRBV19 with TRBJ1-1; D is undetermined. The V and J ends lost 5 bases and 6 bases respectively, with 13 bases between them. The CDR3 consists of 13 residues. Germline V lookup: CDR1 LNHDA, CDR2 SQIVND (reference sequence).